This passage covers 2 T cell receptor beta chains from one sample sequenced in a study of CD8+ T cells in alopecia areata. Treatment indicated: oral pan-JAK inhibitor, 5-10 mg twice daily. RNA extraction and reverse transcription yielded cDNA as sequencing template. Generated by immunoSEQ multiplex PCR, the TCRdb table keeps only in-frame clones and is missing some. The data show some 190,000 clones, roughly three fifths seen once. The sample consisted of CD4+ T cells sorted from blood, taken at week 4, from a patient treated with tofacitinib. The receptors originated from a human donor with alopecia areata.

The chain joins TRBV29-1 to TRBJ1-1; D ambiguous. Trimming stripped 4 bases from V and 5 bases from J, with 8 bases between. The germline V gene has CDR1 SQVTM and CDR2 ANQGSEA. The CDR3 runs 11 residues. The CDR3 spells CSVVWGTEAFF. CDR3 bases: TGCAGCGTTGTATGGGGAACTGAAGCTTTCTTT.

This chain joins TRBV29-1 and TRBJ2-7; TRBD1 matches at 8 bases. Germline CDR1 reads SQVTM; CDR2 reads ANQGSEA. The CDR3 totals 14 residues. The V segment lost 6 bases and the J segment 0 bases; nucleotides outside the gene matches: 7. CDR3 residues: CSVGRGTGSYEQYF. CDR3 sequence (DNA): TGCAGCGTGGGACGCGGGACAGGCTCCTACGAGCAGTACTTC.